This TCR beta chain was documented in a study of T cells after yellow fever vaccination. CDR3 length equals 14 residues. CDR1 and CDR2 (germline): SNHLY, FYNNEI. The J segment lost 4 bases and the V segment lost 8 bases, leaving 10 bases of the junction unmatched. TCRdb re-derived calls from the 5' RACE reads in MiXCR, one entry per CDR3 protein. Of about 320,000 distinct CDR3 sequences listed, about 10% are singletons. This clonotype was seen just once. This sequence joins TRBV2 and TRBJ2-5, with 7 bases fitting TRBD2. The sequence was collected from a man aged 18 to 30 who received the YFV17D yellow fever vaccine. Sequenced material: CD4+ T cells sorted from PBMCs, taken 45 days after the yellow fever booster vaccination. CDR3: CASGRTSSRETQYF. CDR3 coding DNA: TGTGCCAGCGGCAGGACTAGTAGTCGAGAGACCCAGTACTTC.